This passage covers 9 T cell receptor beta chains from one sample sequenced in a study of control samples from healthy donors and cancer patients (dated by TCRdb to the early 2020s). Library prep was done by the immunoSEQ multiplex PCR assay. What TCRdb holds here is the immuneACCESS table cut down to in-frame rearrangements. Part of the clones is not present; checked against another copy, under half of the missing clones reflect an unresolved V gene, and the others are unexplained. The sample table holds about 96,000 clones, of which over 90% were seen once. The ten largest account for approximately 7.9% of the sample. The sequenced sample was blood. Receptors were obtained from a man aged 18 to 35 in good health.

This rearrangement joins TRBV6-6 to TRBJ2-1; 7 positions agree with TRBD2. The trim removed 2 bases at V and 8 bases at J, leaving 3 bases unmatched. The germline CDR1 and CDR2 sequences are MNHNY and SVGAGI (reference sequence). The CDR3 contains 13 residues. CDR3 protein: CASSYARGDEQFF. The CDR3 bases are TGTGCCAGCAGTTACGCTCGGGGGGATGAGCAGTTCTTC.

V and J are TRBV19 and TRBJ1-6, with 8 bases matching TRBD1. CDR3 length equals 16 residues. After removal of 5 bases from V and 11 bases from J, the junction contained 14 bases not matched to a gene. The germline CDR1 and CDR2 sequences are LNHDA and SQIVND (reference sequence). CDR3 region: CASSPPGQGKIPPLHF. The CDR3 DNA is TGTGCCAGTAGTCCGCCAGGACAGGGAAAAATTCCACCCCTCCACTTT.

This sequence joins TRBV13 and TRBJ1-1, with D possibly TRBD1 on 6 matching bases. This CDR3 has 16 residues. Trimming stripped 2 bases from V and 1 base from J, with 14 bases between. Germline values: CDR1 PRHDT, CDR2 FYEKMQ (reference sequence). For the CDR3, the DNA is TGTGCCAGCAGCTTAAGGCAGGGGATAACGAACACTGAAGCTTTCTTT. Translated, it gives CASSLRQGITNTEAFF.

The rearrangement joins TRBV11-2 to TRBJ2-3; 7 bases are a match to TRBD1. The germline V gene encodes CDR1 SGHAT and CDR2 FQNNGV. The CDR3 totals 16 residues. With V trimmed by 1 base and J by 4 bases, 8 bases remained unmatched. CDR3 DNA: TGTGCCAGCAGCTTAGGTACTCCAGGGGGTGCAGATACGCAGTATTTT. Translated, it gives CASSLGTPGGADTQYF.

The chain links TRBV5-4 to TRBJ1-1; possibly TRBD1 for D (6 bases). The CDR3 runs 15 residues. V lost 4 bases and J 10 bases, leaving 23 bases between the germline ends. Germline V gene data show CDR1 as SGHNT and CDR2 as YYREEE (reference sequence). This chain's CDR3 is CASSPFGGAHLGAFF. CDR3 bases: TGTGCCAGCAGCCCCTTTGGGGGGGCCCATCTTGGAGCTTTCTTT.

This rearrangement joins TRBV4-2 to TRBJ1-2; 8 bases map to TRBD1. CDR1 and CDR2 (germline): LGHNA, YNFKEQ. The junction had 13 bases not matched to a gene; V was cut back by 0 bases and J by 4 bases. CDR3 length: 18 residues. The CDR3 bases are TGTGCCAGCAGCCAAGATCCCGGGACAGGCATAGTCGGCTATGGCTACACCTTC. Its translation is CASSQDPGTGIVGYGYTF.

This clone was counted once. V is TRBV3-1 (or the pseudogene TRBV3-2) and J is TRBJ1-5, with unresolved D. V shed 0 bases and J shed 5 bases, with 11 bases lying between them. The V gene's germline CDR1 is LGHDT and CDR2 YNNKEL (reference sequence). The CDR3 has 15 residues. CDR3 loop: CASSQDLRGDQPQHF. Written as DNA, the CDR3 is TGTGCCAGCAGCCAAGATTTAAGAGGAGATCAGCCCCAGCATTTT.

This chain joins TRBV5-1 and TRBJ2-1, with 10 bases identical to TRBD2. The V gene end was trimmed by 4 bases and the J gene end by 4 bases; junction bases not matched to a gene: 20. This CDR3 region has 20 residues. Germline loops: CDR1 SGHRS, CDR2 YFSETQ. The CDR3 is CASSLPGGSVVAGGYNEQFF. The CDR3, as DNA: TGCGCCAGCAGCCTCCCCGGGGGTTCCGTGGTAGCGGGAGGTTACAATGAGCAGTTCTTC.

This clone was detected once. J is TRBJ1-2 and V is TRBV4-1; D may be TRBD1 (5 bases). The germline gives CDR1 MGHRA, CDR2 YSYEKL. This CDR3 contains 16 residues. The germline V and J ends were trimmed by 1 base and 4 bases, with 16 bases remaining between them. The CDR3 loop is CASSQGQAGRAYGYTF. The CDR3 DNA follows: TGCGCCAGCAGCCAAGGTCAGGCAGGGAGGGCCTATGGCTACACCTTC.